The T cell receptor beta chain under discussion was sequenced for a study of read filtering for tumor transcriptome and immune sequencing. Study information: Patients were approximately 17 male and some 15 female, mean age 65.9 years, range roughly 47 to 85. Per sample, TCR-region reads ranged about 4 to 10.27 million by IR-seq, roughly 80 to 1273 by RNA-seq. Whole-transcriptome libraries were prepared after DNase treatment. R-ISS stage counts were fewer than ten for I, about 15 for II, about seven for III.

This clonotype was seen ten or more times. This library used about 360 ng RNA and molecular barcoded adaptors spanning alpha/delta and beta/gamma chains. TCRdb reanalysed the reads using MiXCR and keeps one entry per CDR3 protein. The data hold 100,000 to 150,000 distinct CDR3 sequences, with around 14% observed a single time. V lost 5 bases and J lost 7; bases outside the gene matches: 6. Per the germline V gene, CDR1 is SGHAT and CDR2 is FQNNGV. The CDR3 consists of 14 residues. Sequenced: a population of CD138-negative cells sorted from bone marrow. This TCR was recovered from a donor aged 40 or older with multiple myeloma. The chain joins TRBV11-2 to TRBJ1-1; 11 nucleotides line up with TRBD1. CDR3 sequence (DNA): TGTGCCAGCAGCACCCCGGGACAGGGGGTTGAAGCTTTCTTT. It specifies CASSTPGQGVEAFF.